This section outlines one T cell receptor beta chain sequence together with its context. Germline V gene sequence: CDR1 MGHRA, CDR2 YSYEKL. The CDR3 length is 14 residues. Trimming shortened V by 4 bases and J by 4 bases, and 11 bases separated the two germline ends. The sample originates from a study of blood T cell repertoires in COVID-19. Across the study: Some COVID-19 samples were acute and others convalescent; all came from the United States, Italy and Spain. PBMCs, B-cell-depleted T cells, or T cells were the source of the cDNA or gDNA that made up the material.

Under the authors' procedure: Reference gene primer amplification gave estimated nucleated cell counts. Profiled with immunoSEQ multiplex PCR; TCRdb holds only in-frame clones, not every one. V, J and clone size derive from that table, while D and trimming were established from the DNA sequence. The data show about 200,000 clones, about 88% seen once. This sequence joins TRBV4-1 and TRBJ2-1; a weak D match, TRBD1 (6 bases). The sequence derives from a man aged 55 to 70 with acute or convalescent COVID-19. The specimen sequenced was peripheral blood. As DNA, the CDR3 is TGCGCCAGCAGCCCCGAGGACAGATACAATGAGCAGTTCTTC. Protein sequence: CASSPEDRYNEQFF.